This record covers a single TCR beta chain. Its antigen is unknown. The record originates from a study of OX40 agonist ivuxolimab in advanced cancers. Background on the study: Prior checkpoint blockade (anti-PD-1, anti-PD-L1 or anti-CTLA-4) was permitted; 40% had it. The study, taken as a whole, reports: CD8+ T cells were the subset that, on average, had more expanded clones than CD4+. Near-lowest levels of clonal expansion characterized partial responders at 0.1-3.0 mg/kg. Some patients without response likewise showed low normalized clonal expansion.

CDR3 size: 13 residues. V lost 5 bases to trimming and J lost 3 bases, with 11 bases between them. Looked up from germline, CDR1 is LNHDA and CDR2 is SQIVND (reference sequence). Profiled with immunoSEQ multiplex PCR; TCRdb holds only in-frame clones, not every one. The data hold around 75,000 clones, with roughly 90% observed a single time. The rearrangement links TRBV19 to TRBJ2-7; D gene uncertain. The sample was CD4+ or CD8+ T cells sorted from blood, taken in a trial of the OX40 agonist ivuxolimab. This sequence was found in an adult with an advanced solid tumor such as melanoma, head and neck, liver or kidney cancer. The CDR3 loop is CASSRGPFYEQYF. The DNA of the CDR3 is TGTGCCAGTAGTCGAGGACCCTTCTACGAGCAGTACTTC.